The 6 T cell receptor beta chains presented below share a single source sample, sequenced in a study of post-analysis software for immune sequencing data. Each TCR beta cDNA library carried unique molecular identifiers. TCRdb ran MiXCR on the PCR reads and lists one entry per CDR3 protein. The sample contains hundreds of thousands of distinct CDR3 sequences, roughly 27% of which appear only once. Study findings and constraints: Elevated frequency relative to controls characterized several TRBV segments in patients, TRBV5-6, TRBV5-1 and TRBV20-1 among them.

The antigens these receptors bind are not known. Sequenced: blood. These receptors all stem from a girl between 10 and 17 years old with multiple sclerosis.

The V gene is TRBV20-1, the J gene TRBJ2-7; TRBD2 matches 7 bases. CDR3 length equals 13 residues. J gave up 2 bases and V 3 bases, and 4 bases lay outside the gene matches. The germline gives CDR1 DFQATT, CDR2 SNEGSKA (reference sequence). The CDR3 DNA reads TGCAGTGCTAGCCCAGCGGGAACCTACGAGCAGTACTTC. Protein product: CSASPAGTYEQYF.

This clonotype was recorded a few times. The gene calls are TRBV6-2 or TRBV6-3 and TRBJ2-7, with 7 positions matching TRBD2. This CDR3 has 15 residues. V lost 5 bases and J lost 0; bases outside the gene matches: 7. Germline V gene data show CDR1 as MNHEY and CDR2 as SVGEGT. DNA of the CDR3: TGTGCCAGCAGTGGGCACGCGGGGGTCTCCTACGAGCAGTACTTC. This encodes CASSGHAGVSYEQYF.

This clonotype has just a few counts. V usage is TRBV2 and J usage is TRBJ2-5, with D unclear. The CDR3 length is 15 residues. Germline V gene lookup returns CDR1 SNHLY and CDR2 FYNNEI. V was trimmed by 4 bases and J by 0 bases, leaving 12 bases between them. CDR3 in amino acids: CASSGLGRNQETQYF. As DNA, the CDR3 is TGTGCCAGCAGTGGCCTCGGCAGAAACCAAGAGACCCAGTACTTC.

This chain connects TRBV2 to TRBJ1-2; 9 bases agree with TRBD1. This CDR3 is 16 amino acids long. J lost 5 bases, V lost 5 bases, and 12 bases had no gene match. CDR1 and CDR2 from the germline V gene are SNHLY and FYNNEI. DNA for the CDR3: TGTGCCAGCAGTTCCGCCGAGGACAGGGGAATGTATGGCTACACCTTC. Amino acids: CASSSAEDRGMYGYTF.

V and J are TRBV6-5 and TRBJ1-1; D may be TRBD1 (5 bases). The CDR3 has 13 amino acids. Looked up from germline, CDR1 is MNHEY and CDR2 is SVGAGI. Trimming shortened V by 3 bases and J by 4 bases, and 9 bases separated the two germline ends. The CDR3 nucleotides are TGTGCCAGCAGTTATTCGGGGCGCACTGAAGCTTTCTTT. It is translated as CASSYSGRTEAFF.

On this clonotype: Relative to the germline gene, one junction end is altered; a read error may explain this. V is TRBV5-1 and J is TRBJ2-5; 7 nucleotides agree with TRBD2. Germline V CDR1 and CDR2: SGHRS, YFSETQ. The CDR3 is 12 residues long. CDR3 sequence: CVSFLTSVEQYF. The CDR3 DNA follows: TGCGTCAGCTTTCTCACTAGCGTAGAGCAGTACTTC.